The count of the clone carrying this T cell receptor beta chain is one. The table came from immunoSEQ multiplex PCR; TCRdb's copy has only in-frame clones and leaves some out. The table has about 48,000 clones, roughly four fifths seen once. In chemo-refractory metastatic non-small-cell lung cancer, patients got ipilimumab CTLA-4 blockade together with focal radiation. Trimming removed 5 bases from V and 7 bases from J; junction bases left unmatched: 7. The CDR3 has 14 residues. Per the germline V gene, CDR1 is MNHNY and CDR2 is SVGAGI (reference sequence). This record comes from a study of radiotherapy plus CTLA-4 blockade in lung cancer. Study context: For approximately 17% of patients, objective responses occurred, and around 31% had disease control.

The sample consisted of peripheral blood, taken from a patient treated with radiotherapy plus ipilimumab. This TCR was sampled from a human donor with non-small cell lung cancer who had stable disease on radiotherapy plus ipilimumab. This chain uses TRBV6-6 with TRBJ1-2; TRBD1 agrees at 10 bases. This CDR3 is CASSGGTGASGYTF. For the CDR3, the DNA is TGTGCCAGCAGTGGAGGGACAGGGGCGTCTGGCTACACCTTC.